The rows below give T cell receptor beta chains drawn from one sample of a study of blood T cell repertoires in COVID-19. The repertoire was sequenced with immunoSEQ multiplex PCR; TCRdb's copy has only in-frame clones and lacks some. Of 95,000 to 110,000 clones in the sample, nearly 85% are singletons; the top ten hold 10% to 15%. Sequenced input: peripheral blood. These receptors all come from a human donor in a cohort sampled during active or convalescent COVID-19. Both conserved end residues are part of each CDR3. A D gene is named only where the DNA matches it firmly. Size values are once, few and many counts, or a class for expanded clones, and some rows have none.

>TRBV11-2|TRBJ1-4|NA|TRBD1
TGTGCCAGCAGCTTAGCTTCCGGGACAGGGGTGGATGAAAAACTGTTTTTT
CASSLASGTGVDEKLFF
>TRBV12-3/TRBV12-4|TRBJ1-1|NA|NA
TGTGCCAGCAGGGGCCGCACTGAAGCTTTCTTT
CASRGRTEAFF
>TRBV5-4|TRBJ2-1|many|TRBD2
TGTGCCAGCAGCTTGGGAGCGGGGCCCTACAATGAGCAGTTCTTC
CASSLGAGPYNEQFF
>TRBV6-5|TRBJ1-3|NA|NA
TGTGCCAGCACCCGTGACAATTCTGGAAACACCATATATTTT
CASTRDNSGNTIYF
>TRBV11-3|TRBJ2-3|NA|NA
TGTGCCAGCAGCTTCGGGGGAAGCACAGATACGCAGTATTTT
CASSFGGSTDTQYF
>TRBV6-6|TRBJ2-3|NA|TRBD1
TGTGCCAGCAGGGGGTCGGGACAGGGTGTAGATACGCAGTATTTT
CASRGSGQGVDTQYF
>TRBV4-3|TRBJ1-1|NA|NA
TGCGCCAGCAGCCATCCAGGGCCCAACACTGAAGCTTTCTTT
CASSHPGPNTEAFF
>TRBV2|TRBJ1-4|NA|NA
TGTGCCAGCAGTGAACAGGGTAATGAAAAACTGTTTTTT
CASSEQGNEKLFF
>TRBV11-3|TRBJ2-2|NA|NA
TGTGCCAGCAGCTTACGACGGGGGAACACCGGGGAGCTGTTTTTT
CASSLRRGNTGELFF
>TRBV11-2|TRBJ1-1|NA|NA
TGTGCCAGCAGCGCGGACCGGGAGTACACTGAAGCTTTCTTT
CASSADREYTEAFF
>TRBV19|TRBJ1-5|NA|TRBD1
TGTGCCAGTAGCATACAGGGGACGGGTCAGCCCCAGCATTTT
CASSIQGTGQPQHF
>TRBV6-5|TRBJ2-1|NA|NA
TGTGCCAGCACAACGACAGTGGCTAATGAGCAGTTCTTC
CASTTTVANEQFF
>TRBV28|TRBJ1-1|NA|NA
TGTGCCAGCAGCTATAATCAGGGAGGGACTGAAGCTTTCTTT
CASSYNQGGTEAFF
>TRBV11-3|TRBJ1-4|NA|NA
TGTGCCAGCAGCTTTGGACAGATTAATAATGAAAAACTGTTTTTT
CASSFGQINNEKLFF
>TRBV7-2|TRBJ1-6|NA|NA
TGTGCCAGCAGCTTTAGAGGGGGAAATTCACCCCTCCACTTT
CASSFRGGNSPLHF
>TRBV10-2|TRBJ1-2|NA|NA
TGCGCCAGCAGTCCCAGGGCCGGCTATGGCTACACCTTC
CASSPRAGYGYTF
>TRBV21-1|TRBJ2-2|NA|NA
TGTGCCAGCAGCAAAGGTGGCCTAGGCCGGAACACCGGGGAGCTGTTTTTT
CASSKGGLGRNTGELFF
>TRBV5-1|TRBJ2-2|NA|TRBD1
TGCGCCAGCAGCTTGGATCCCCGGACAGGACGCACCGGGGAGCTGTTTTTT
CASSLDPRTGRTGELFF
>TRBV6-2/TRBV6-3|TRBJ1-5|once|TRBD1
TGTGCCAGCAGTACCGACAGGGAGGGCAATCAGCCCCAGCATTTT
CASSTDREGNQPQHF
>TRBV19|TRBJ1-5|NA|NA
TGTGCCAGTAGTTCGATTGGCCAGCCCCAGCATTTT
CASSSIGQPQHF
>TRBV6-5|TRBJ1-2|NA|TRBD1
TGTGCCAGCAGCCTCCGGGACAGCTCCTATGGCTACACCTTC
CASSLRDSSYGYTF
>TRBV7-8|TRBJ1-6|NA|NA
TGTGCCAGCAGCCCACAATTGAATTCACCCCTCCACTTT
CASSPQLNSPLHF
>TRBV6-1|TRBJ1-4|NA|NA
TGTGCCAGCAGTGCGGCGGTTAGGACTGCGGGTGAAAAACTGTTTTTT
CASSAAVRTAGEKLFF
>TRBV9|TRBJ1-1|NA|NA
TGTGCCAGCAGCTCTCGCGGGGGAGGGACTGAAGCTTTCTTT
CASSSRGGGTEAFF
>TRBV5-6|TRBJ2-5|NA|NA
TGTGCCAGCAGCATCGGGGGGCCTCAAGAGACCCAGTACTTC
CASSIGGPQETQYF
>TRBV29-1|TRBJ1-3|NA|TRBD1
TGCAGCGTCGTAACAGGGGTGCAAGGAAACACCATATATTTT
CSVVTGVQGNTIYF
>TRBV29-1|TRBJ2-2|NA|TRBD1
TGCAGCGGAAGGACAGGGTCGGACACCGGGGAGCTGTTTTTT
CSGRTGSDTGELFF
>TRBV11-2|TRBJ1-3|NA|NA
TGTGCCAGCAGCTTACCCCTGGGGGCAGATGGAAACACCATATATTTT
CASSLPLGADGNTIYF
>TRBV3-1/TRBV3-2|TRBJ2-7|NA|NA
TGTGCCAGCAGCCAAGACTTCCGCTCCTACGAGCAGTACTTC
CASSQDFRSYEQYF
>TRBV7-2|TRBJ1-5|NA|TRBD1
TGTGCCAGCAGCTTAGCGACAGGGCTGCCTCAGCCCCAGCATTTT
CASSLATGLPQPQHF
>TRBV7-2|TRBJ1-1|NA|NA
TGTGCCAGCAGCCCCGGTCCTATGAACACTGAAGCTTTCTTT
CASSPGPMNTEAFF
>TRBV9|TRBJ2-5|NA|TRBD2
TGTGCCAGCAGCCCGAGCGGGGGCCCCTGGACCCAGTACTTC
CASSPSGGPWTQYF
>TRBV6-5|TRBJ2-7|NA|TRBD2
TGTGCCAGCGGCGGGGGGGCCGAGAGCTCCTACGAGCAGTACTTC
CASGGGAESSYEQYF
>TRBV30|TRBJ2-7|NA|TRBD2
TGTGCCTCCCTAAAGGCGGGGGGTCAGGGGGAGCAGTACTTC
CASLKAGGQGEQYF
>TRBV7-9|TRBJ1-2|NA|TRBD1
TGTGCCAGCAGCTACCCCGGGACAGCTAACTATGGCTACACCTTC
CASSYPGTANYGYTF
>TRBV6-6|TRBJ2-7|NA|NA
TGTGCCAGCAGTTACCCTCTGGGCCAATACCCTTCCGAGCAGTACTTC
CASSYPLGQYPSEQYF
>TRBV5-1|TRBJ2-1|NA|NA
TGCGCCAGCAGCTCCGAGCTGAACTCCTACAATGAGCAGTTCTTC
CASSSELNSYNEQFF
>TRBV5-1|TRBJ2-3|NA|NA
TGCGCCAGCAGCTTGGACTTTGATACGCAGTATTTT
CASSLDFDTQYF
>TRBV6-2/TRBV6-3|TRBJ2-7|NA|NA
TGTGCCAGCAGTTACTCTATCGCCTACGAGCAGTACTTC
CASSYSIAYEQYF
>TRBV5-8|TRBJ1-5|NA|TRBD1
TGTGCCAGCAGCTATAACAGGGGGCGGATTGGTCAGCCCCAGCATTTT
CASSYNRGRIGQPQHF
>TRBV9|TRBJ1-4|NA|NA
TGTGCCAGCAGCGTAGAGGGGGTGGGTAATGAAAAACTGTTTTTT
CASSVEGVGNEKLFF
>TRBV25-1|TRBJ2-7|NA|TRBD1
TGTGCCAGCAGTATGGGACAGGGGGCTTACGAGCAGTACTTC
CASSMGQGAYEQYF